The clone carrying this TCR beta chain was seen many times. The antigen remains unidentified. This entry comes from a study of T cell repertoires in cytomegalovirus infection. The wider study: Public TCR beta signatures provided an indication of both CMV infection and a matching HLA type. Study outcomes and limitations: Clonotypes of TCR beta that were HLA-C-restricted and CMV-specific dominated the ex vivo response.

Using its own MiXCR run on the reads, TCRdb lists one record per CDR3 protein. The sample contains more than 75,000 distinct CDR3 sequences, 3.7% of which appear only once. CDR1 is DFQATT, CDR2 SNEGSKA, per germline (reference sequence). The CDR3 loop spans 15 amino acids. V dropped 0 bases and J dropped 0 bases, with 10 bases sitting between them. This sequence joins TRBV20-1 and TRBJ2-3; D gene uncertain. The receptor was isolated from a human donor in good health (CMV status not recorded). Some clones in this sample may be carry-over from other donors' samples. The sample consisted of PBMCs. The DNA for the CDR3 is TGCAGTGCTAGAGATCGTGTGGGTAGCACAGATACGCAGTATTTT. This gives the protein CSARDRVGSTDTQYF.